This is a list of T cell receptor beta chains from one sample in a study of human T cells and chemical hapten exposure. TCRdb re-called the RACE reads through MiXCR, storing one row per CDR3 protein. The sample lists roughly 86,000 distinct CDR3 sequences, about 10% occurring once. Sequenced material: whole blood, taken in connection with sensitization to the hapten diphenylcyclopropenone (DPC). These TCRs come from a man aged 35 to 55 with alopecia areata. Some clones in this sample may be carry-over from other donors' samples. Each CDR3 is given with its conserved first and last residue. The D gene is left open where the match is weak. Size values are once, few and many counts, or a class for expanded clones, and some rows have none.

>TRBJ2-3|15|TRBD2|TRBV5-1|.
CASSLTGLAADTQYF
TGCGCCAGCAGCCTGACGGGACTAGCGGCAGATACGCAGTATTTT
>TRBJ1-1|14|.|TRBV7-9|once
CASSSGQYDTEAFF
TGTGCCAGCAGCTCAGGACAGTACGACACTGAAGCTTTCTTT
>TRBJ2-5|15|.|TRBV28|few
CASSFIGWGRETQYF
TGTGCCAGCAGTTTCATTGGATGGGGCAGAGAGACCCAGTACTTC
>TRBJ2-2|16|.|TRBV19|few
CASSPDRAGYTGELFF
TGTGCCAGTAGTCCCGACAGGGCGGGGTACACCGGGGAGCTGTTTTTT
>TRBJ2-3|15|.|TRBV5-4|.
CASSFAEFSTDTQYF
TGTGCCAGCAGCTTCGCGGAGTTTAGCACAGATACGCAGTATTTT
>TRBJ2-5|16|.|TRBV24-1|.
CATSGQDRGIQETQYF
TGTGCCACCAGTGGTCAAGACAGAGGGATACAAGAGACCCAGTACTTC
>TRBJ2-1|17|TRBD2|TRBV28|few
CASRGWGGLAEYNEQFF
TGTGCCAGCAGAGGGTGGGGCGGGCTAGCGGAGTACAATGAGCAGTTCTTC
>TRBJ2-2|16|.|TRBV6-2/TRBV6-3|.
CASSSRTIANTGELFF
TGTGCCAGCAGTTCGCGGACTATCGCGAACACCGGGGAGCTGTTTTTT
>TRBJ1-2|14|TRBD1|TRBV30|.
CAWSPGTGSNGYTF
TGTGCCTGGAGTCCCGGGACAGGGAGTAATGGCTACACCTTC
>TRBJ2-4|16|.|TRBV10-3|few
CAISEGGIETKNIQYF
TGTGCCATCAGTGAAGGGGGGATAGAAACCAAAAACATTCAGTACTTC
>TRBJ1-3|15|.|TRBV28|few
CASSLFQGAGNTIYF
TGTGCCAGCAGTTTATTTCAGGGAGCCGGAAACACCATATATTTT
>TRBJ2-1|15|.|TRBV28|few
CASSLTVSSYNEQFF
TGTGCCAGCAGTTTAACCGTGAGCTCCTACAATGAGCAGTTCTTC
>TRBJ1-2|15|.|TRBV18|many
CASSPPGGPTYGYTF
TGTGCCAGCTCACCTCCGGGGGGACCCACCTATGGCTACACCTTC
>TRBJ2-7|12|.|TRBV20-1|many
CSARIGLVEQYF
TGCAGTGCTAGAATAGGGCTTGTGGAGCAGTACTTC
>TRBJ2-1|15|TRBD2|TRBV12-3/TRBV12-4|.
CASSYWGGAGNEQFF
TGTGCCAGCAGTTACTGGGGGGGAGCGGGAAATGAGCAGTTCTTC
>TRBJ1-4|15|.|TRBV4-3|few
CASSQDRDSGKKLFF
TGCGCCAGCAGCCAAGATAGGGACTCTGGTAAAAAACTGTTTTTT
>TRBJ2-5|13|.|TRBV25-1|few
CASTGTPQETQYF
TGTGCCAGTACCGGGACTCCCCAAGAGACCCAGTACTTC
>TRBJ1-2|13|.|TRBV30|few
CAWSEGTNYGYTF
TGTGCCTGGAGCGAAGGGACTAACTATGGCTACACCTTC
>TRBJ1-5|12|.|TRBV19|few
CASTGSNQPQHF
TGTGCCAGTACAGGGTCCAATCAGCCCCAGCATTTT
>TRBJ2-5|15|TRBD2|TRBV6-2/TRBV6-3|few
CASSYSSSGSETQYF
TGTGCCAGCAGTTACTCTTCTAGCGGGAGTGAGACCCAGTACTTC
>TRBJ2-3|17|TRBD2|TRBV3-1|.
CASSQRVAGPTTDTQYF
TGTGCCAGCAGCCAACGGGTAGCGGGACCGACCACAGATACGCAGTATTTT
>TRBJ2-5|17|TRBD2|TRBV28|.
CASSLMRLAGGPKTQYF
TGTGCCAGCAGTTTAATGCGGTTGGCGGGAGGGCCGAAGACCCAGTACTTC
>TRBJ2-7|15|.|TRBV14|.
CASSPRRGASYEQYF
TGTGCCAGCAGCCCCCGTCGCGGGGCCTCCTACGAGCAGTACTTC
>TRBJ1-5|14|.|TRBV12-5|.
CASGPHPGNQPQHF
TGTGCTAGTGGTCCCCATCCAGGGAATCAGCCCCAGCATTTT
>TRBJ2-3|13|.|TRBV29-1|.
CSVGRGYTDTQYF
TGCAGCGTAGGACGAGGGTACACAGATACGCAGTATTTT
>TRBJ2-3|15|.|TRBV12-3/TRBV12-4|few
CTSSSLIEPTDTQYF
TGTACCAGCAGCTCCCTGATAGAGCCCACAGATACGCAGTATTTT
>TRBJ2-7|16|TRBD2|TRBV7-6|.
CASSLGSGTSSYEQYF
TGTGCCAGCAGCTTAGGTTCTGGGACTAGCTCCTACGAGCAGTACTTC
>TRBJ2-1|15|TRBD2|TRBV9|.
CASSPGGGPGNEQFF
TGTGCCAGCAGCCCGGGGGGAGGGCCTGGGAATGAGCAGTTCTTC
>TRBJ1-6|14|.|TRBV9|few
CASSSLQPNSPLHF
TGTGCCAGCAGTTCCCTACAGCCTAATTCACCCCTCCACTTT
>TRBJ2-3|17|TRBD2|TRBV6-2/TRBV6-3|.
CASSPADIAGGRDTQYF
TGTGCCAGCAGCCCAGCCGACATAGCGGGAGGGAGAGATACGCAGTATTTT
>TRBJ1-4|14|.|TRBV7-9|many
CASSSRQINEKLFF
TGTGCCAGCAGCTCTCGGCAGATTAATGAAAAACTGTTTTTT
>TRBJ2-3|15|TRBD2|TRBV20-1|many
CSASRLAGGGVTQYF
TGCAGTGCTAGTAGACTAGCGGGAGGAGGGGTTACGCAGTATTTT
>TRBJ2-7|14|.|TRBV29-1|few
CSVLAYSDSYEQYF
TGCAGCGTTTTGGCGTACAGTGATTCCTACGAGCAGTACTTC
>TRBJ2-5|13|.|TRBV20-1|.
CSAPEGGGETQYF
TGCAGTGCTCCCGAGGGGGGTGGAGAGACCCAGTACTTC
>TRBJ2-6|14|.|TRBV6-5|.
CASTTGSGANVLTF
TGTGCCAGCACCACAGGGTCTGGGGCCAACGTCCTGACTTTC
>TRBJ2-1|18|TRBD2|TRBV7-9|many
CASTVGWEAGGLYNEQFF
TGTGCCAGCACCGTGGGTTGGGAAGCGGGAGGACTCTACAATGAGCAGTTCTTC
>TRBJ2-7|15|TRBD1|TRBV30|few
CAWTSMAGQGAEQYF
TGTGCCTGGACGAGTATGGCGGGACAGGGGGCCGAGCAGTACTTC
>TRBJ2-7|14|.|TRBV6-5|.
CASSNREVAYEQYF
TGTGCCAGCAGTAACAGGGAGGTAGCCTACGAGCAGTACTTC
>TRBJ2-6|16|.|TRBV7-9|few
CASSSGRRSGANVLTF
TGTGCCAGCAGCTCGGGACGGCGCTCTGGGGCCAACGTCCTGACTTTC
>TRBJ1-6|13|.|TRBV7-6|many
CASSRIQNSPLHF
TGTGCCAGCAGCCGAATACAGAATTCACCCCTCCACTTT
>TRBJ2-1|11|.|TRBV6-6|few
CASSPGVHQFF
TGTGCCAGCAGTCCGGGAGTCCACCAGTTCTTC
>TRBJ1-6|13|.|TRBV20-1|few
CSARDTANSPLHF
TGCAGTGCTAGAGATACCGCGAATTCACCCCTCCACTTT
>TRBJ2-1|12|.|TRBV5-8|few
CATGGEGHEQFF
TGTGCCACTGGGGGTGAGGGACATGAGCAGTTCTTC
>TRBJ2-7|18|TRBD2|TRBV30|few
CAWSVSLGLAGFSYEQYF
TGTGCCTGGAGTGTTTCACTGGGGCTAGCGGGCTTCTCCTACGAGCAGTACTTC
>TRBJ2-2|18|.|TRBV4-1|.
CASSHPGLRGTNTGELFF
TGCGCCAGCAGCCATCCGGGACTGAGGGGAACGAACACCGGGGAGCTGTTTTTT
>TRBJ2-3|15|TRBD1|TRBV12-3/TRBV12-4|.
CASSPGQGGINTQYF
TGTGCCAGCAGTCCGGGACAGGGAGGGATAAATACGCAGTATTTT
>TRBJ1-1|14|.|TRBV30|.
CAWSRKGIGTEAFF
TGTGCCTGGAGTCGCAAGGGAATCGGAACTGAAGCTTTCTTT
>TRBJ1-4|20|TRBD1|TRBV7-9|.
CASSSPPGTGVGSTNEKLFF
TGTGCCAGCAGCTCTCCCCCCGGGACAGGGGTCGGCTCAACTAATGAAAAACTGTTTTTT
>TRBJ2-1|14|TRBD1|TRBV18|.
CASSSQGHGNEQFF
TGTGCCAGCTCATCACAGGGGCATGGAAATGAGCAGTTCTTC
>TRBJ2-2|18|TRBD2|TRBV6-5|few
CASSSTGLAGGLAGELFF
TGTGCCAGCAGCAGCACGGGACTAGCGGGAGGATTGGCCGGGGAGCTGTTTTTT
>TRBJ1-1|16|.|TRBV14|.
CASSPYPGTPNTEAFF
TGTGCCAGCAGCCCGTATCCGGGGACACCGAACACTGAAGCTTTCTTT
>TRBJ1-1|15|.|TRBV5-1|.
CASSLESPGSAEAFF
TGCGCCAGCAGCTTGGAGAGTCCTGGGAGCGCTGAAGCTTTCTTT
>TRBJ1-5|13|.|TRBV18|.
CASSPRVNQPQHF
TGTGCCAGCTCACCACGAGTCAATCAGCCCCAGCATTTT
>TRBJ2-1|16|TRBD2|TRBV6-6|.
CASSYGLAGADNEQFF
TGTGCCAGCAGTTACGGCCTAGCGGGAGCCGACAATGAGCAGTTCTTC
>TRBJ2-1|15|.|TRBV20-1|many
CSASLPGRTRGEQFF
TGCAGTGCTTCCCTCCCGGGACGAACAAGGGGAGAGCAGTTCTTC
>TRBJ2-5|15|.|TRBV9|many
CASSLSGRTQETQYF
TGTGCCAGCAGCTTAAGTGGGCGGACTCAAGAGACCCAGTACTTC
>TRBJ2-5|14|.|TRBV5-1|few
CASRFGGNQETQYF
TGCGCCAGCAGATTTGGAGGCAACCAAGAGACCCAGTACTTC
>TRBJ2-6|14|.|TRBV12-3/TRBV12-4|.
CASSWGLGANILTF
TGTGCCAGCAGTTGGGGGCTCGGGGCCAACATCCTGACTTTC
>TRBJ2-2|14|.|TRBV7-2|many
CASSQQANTGELFF
TGTGCCAGCAGCCAACAAGCGAACACCGGGGAGCTGTTTTTT